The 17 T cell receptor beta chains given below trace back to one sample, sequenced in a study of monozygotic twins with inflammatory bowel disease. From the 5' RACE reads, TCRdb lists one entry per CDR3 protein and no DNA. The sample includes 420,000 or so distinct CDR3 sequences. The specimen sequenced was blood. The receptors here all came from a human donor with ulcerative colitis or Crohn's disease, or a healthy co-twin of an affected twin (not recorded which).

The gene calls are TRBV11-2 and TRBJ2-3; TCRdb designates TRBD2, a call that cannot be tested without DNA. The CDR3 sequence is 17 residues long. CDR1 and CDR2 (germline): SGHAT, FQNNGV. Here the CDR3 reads CASSLWGSSGSTDTQYF.

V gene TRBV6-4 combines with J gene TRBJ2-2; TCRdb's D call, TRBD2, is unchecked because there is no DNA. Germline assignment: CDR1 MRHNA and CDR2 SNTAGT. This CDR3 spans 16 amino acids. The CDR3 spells CASSDRGLAVLRELFF.

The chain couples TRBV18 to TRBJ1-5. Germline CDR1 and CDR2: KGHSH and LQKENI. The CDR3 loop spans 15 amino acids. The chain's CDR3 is CASSPRGGGNQPQHF.

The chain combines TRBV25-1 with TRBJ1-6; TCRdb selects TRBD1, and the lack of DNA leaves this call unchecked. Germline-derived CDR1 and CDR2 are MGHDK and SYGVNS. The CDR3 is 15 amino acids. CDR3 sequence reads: CASRDGTPNNSPLHF.

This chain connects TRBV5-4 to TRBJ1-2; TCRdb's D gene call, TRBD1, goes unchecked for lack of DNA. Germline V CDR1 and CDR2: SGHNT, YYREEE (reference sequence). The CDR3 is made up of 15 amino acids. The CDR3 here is CASSRTGQSSYGYTF.

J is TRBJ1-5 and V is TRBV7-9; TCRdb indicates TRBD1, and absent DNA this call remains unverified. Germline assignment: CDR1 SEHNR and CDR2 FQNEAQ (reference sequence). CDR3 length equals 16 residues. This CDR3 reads CASSRTGQGANQPQHF.

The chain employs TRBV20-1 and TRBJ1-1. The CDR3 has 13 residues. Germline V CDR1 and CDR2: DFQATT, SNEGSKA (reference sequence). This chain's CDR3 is CSARDRGGMTAFF.

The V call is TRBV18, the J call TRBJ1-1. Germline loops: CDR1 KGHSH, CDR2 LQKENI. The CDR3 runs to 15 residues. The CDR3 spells CASSPVRGESTEAFF.

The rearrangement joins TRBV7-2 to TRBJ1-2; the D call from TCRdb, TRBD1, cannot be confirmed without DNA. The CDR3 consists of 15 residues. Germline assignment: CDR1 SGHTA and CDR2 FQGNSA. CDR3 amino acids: CASSLPGKGKDGYTF.

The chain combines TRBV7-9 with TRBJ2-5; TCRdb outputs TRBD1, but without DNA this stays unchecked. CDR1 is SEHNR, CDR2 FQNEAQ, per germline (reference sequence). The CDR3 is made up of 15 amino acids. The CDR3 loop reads CASSHPGQGSETQYF.

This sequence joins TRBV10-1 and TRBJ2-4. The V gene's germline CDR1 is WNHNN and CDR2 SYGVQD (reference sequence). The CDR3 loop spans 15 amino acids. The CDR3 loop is CASSEHRLAKNIQYF.

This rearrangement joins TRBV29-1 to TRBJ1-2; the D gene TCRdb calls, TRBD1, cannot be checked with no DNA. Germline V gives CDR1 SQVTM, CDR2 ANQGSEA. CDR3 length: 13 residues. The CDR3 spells CSVRWKKTGGYTF.

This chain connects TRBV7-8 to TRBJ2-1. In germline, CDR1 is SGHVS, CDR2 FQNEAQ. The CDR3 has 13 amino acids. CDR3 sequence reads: CASSFSETNEQFF.

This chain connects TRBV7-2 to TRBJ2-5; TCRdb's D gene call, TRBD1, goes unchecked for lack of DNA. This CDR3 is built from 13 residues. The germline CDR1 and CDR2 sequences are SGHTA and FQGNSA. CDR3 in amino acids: CASRAGHLETQYF. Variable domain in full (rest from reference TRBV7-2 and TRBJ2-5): GAGVSQSPSNKVTEKGKDVELRCDPISGHTALYWYRQSLGQGLEFLIYFQGNSAPDKSGLPSDRFSAERTGGSVSTLTIQRTQQEDSAVYLCASRAGHLETQYFGPGTRLLVL.

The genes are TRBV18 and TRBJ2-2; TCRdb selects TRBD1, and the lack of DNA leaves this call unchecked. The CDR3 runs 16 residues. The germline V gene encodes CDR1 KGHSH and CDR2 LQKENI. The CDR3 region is CASSRSGQRNTGELFF.

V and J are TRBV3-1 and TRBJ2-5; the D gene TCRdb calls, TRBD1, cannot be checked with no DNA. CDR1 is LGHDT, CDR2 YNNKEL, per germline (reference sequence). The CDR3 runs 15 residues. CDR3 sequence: CASSHRAGGVETQYF.

The CDR3 reads CASSIAGATDTQYF. The chain couples TRBV19 to TRBJ2-3; TCRdb proposes TRBD2, but this gene call is untestable without DNA. Germline V CDR1 and CDR2: LNHDA, SQIVND (reference sequence). CDR3 length: 14 amino acids.